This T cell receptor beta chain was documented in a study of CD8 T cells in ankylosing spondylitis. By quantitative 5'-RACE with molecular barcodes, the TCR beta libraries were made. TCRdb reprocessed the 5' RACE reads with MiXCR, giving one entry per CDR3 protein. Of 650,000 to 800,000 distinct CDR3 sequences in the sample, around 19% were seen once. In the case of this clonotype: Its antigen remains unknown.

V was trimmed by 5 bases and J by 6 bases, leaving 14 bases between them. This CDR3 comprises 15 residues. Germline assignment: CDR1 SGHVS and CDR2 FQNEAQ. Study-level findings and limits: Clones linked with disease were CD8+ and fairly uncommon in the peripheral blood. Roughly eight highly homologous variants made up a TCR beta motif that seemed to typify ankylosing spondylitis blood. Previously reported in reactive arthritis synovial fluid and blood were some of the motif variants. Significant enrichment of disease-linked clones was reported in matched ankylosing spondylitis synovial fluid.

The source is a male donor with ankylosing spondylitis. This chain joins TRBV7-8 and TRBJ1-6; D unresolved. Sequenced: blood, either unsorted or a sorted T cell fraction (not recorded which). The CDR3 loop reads CASSPNGDLNSPLHF. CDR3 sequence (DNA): TGTGCCAGCAGCCCAAACGGAGACCTTAATTCACCCCTCCACTTT.